This entry lists 30 T cell receptor beta chains sequenced from one sample in a study of CXCR3-negative and CXCR3-positive naive CD8 T cells (dated by TCRdb to about 2019). The sequencing machine was a NextSeq 550. The Human TCR Profiling Kit (MiLaboratory) was used to prepare UMI-labeled 5' RACE TRB cDNA libraries. The reads were reprocessed in TCRdb, with one entry per CDR3 protein sequence and no accompanying DNA. The table held for this sample gives over 45,000 distinct CDR3 sequences. The leading ten clones occupy approximately 15% of the sample. The sequenced sample consisted of memory CD8+ T cells from blood. The sample's cell subset or site label, in plain terms: conventional CD8+ memory T cells (TMEM), sorted as controls. All receptors come from a human donor in good health. Some clones in this sample may be carry-over from other donors' samples.

J is TRBJ2-6 and V is TRBV6-2 or TRBV6-3. The CDR3 extends over 15 amino acids. Germline V gene data show CDR1 as MNHEY and CDR2 as SVGEGT. The CDR3 sequence: CASSRDSSGANVLTF.

This chain connects TRBV12-3 or TRBV12-4 to TRBJ2-7; TCRdb's D call, TRBD1, is unchecked because there is no DNA. The CDR3 is made up of 15 amino acids. Here the CDR3 reads CASSLARGVLWEQYF.

The chain employs TRBV19 and TRBJ1-1; the D gene TCRdb calls, TRBD1, cannot be checked with no DNA. Germline-derived CDR1 and CDR2 are LNHDA and SQIVND (reference sequence). The CDR3 sequence is 14 residues long. The CDR3 spells CASSFGTENTEAFF.

The rearrangement uses TRBV15 and TRBJ2-3; TCRdb reports TRBD1, a call that lacks DNA to check it against. CDR1 and CDR2 from the germline V gene are LNHNV and YYDKDF (reference sequence). The CDR3 covers 15 residues. The CDR3 sequence is CATSPGLLSTDTKYF.

The CDR3: CASGGDRRLQEQFF. The chain combines TRBV28 with TRBJ2-1; TCRdb names TRBD2, which stays unverified in the absence of DNA. This CDR3 spans 14 amino acids. Germline V gene sequence: CDR1 MDHEN, CDR2 SYDVKM.

The V call is TRBV2, the J call TRBJ2-6. There are 14 residues in the CDR3. Germline CDR1 SNHLY, CDR2 FYNNEI. CDR3 sequence reads: CASSVQSGANVLTF. The entire variable domain, with the rest obtained from reference TRBV2 and TRBJ2-6, is as follows: EPEVTQTPSHQVTQMGQEVILRCVPISNHLYFYWYRQILGQKVEFLVSFYNNEISEKSEIFDDQFSVERPDGSNFTLKIRSTKLEDSAMYFCASSVQSGANVLTFGAGSRLTVL.

The V gene is TRBV5-1, the J gene TRBJ2-7; TCRdb's D call, TRBD1, is unchecked because there is no DNA. The germline gives CDR1 SGHRS, CDR2 YFSETQ. CDR3 length: 15 amino acids. The CDR3 loop is CASSSTGDGTYEQYF.

The rearrangement links TRBV19 to TRBJ2-7; there is no DNA to check the TCRdb D call of TRBD1. CDR1 and CDR2 (germline): LNHDA, SQIVND (reference sequence). The CDR3 covers 11 residues. CDR3 protein: CASSGGYEQYF. Looking up the rest from reference TRBV19 and TRBJ2-7 gives the full variable domain: DGGITQSPKYLFRKEGQNVTLSCEQNLNHDAMYWYRQDPGQGLRLIYYSQIVNDFQKGDIAEGYSVSREKKESFPLTVTSAQKNPTAFYLCASSGGYEQYFGPGTRLTVT.

V gene TRBV5-1 combines with J gene TRBJ2-1; TCRdb proposes TRBD1, but this gene call is untestable without DNA. Germline CDR1 and CDR2: SGHRS and YFSETQ. This CDR3 has 14 amino acids. CDR3 protein: CASSLGTGYNEQFF.

The genes are TRBV15 and TRBJ2-2; TCRdb's D call, TRBD2, is unchecked because there is no DNA. Germline V lookup: CDR1 LNHNV, CDR2 YYDKDF (reference sequence). This CDR3 has 15 amino acids. Here the CDR3 reads CATSRREAGTGELFF.

V usage is TRBV23-1 and J usage is TRBJ1-1. TRBV23-1 is labeled an ORF, and its function is uncertain. This CDR3 is built from 16 residues. The CDR3: CASSQSSGSMNTEAFF.

The chain has TRBV6-5 and TRBJ1-1. CDR3 size: 12 residues. The germline V gene encodes CDR1 MNHEY and CDR2 SVGAGI. CDR3: CAAFRLGTEAFF.

V usage is TRBV20-1 and J usage is TRBJ2-7; the D call from TCRdb, TRBD2, cannot be confirmed without DNA. The length of the CDR3 is 15 residues. Germline CDR1 is DFQATT and CDR2 is SNEGSKA (reference sequence). This CDR3 reads CSTRPLAGDSYEQYF.

The chain joins TRBV4-3 to TRBJ2-5; the D gene TCRdb calls, TRBD1, cannot be checked with no DNA. Per germline, CDR1 LGHNA and CDR2 YSLEER. CDR3 length: 15 amino acids. This chain's CDR3 is CASSQDVGQQETQYF.

This chain connects TRBV4-3 to TRBJ2-7; TCRdb's D gene call, TRBD1, goes unchecked for lack of DNA. This CDR3 region has 16 residues. CDR1 LGHNA and CDR2 YSLEER come from the germline V gene. CDR3 region: CASSQDYGDNAYEQYF.

The chain is built from TRBV12-3 or TRBV12-4 and TRBJ2-7. The CDR3 is made up of 12 amino acids. The CDR3 region is CASSLYSSEQYF.

This chain uses TRBV7-6 with TRBJ2-3; TCRdb selects TRBD1, and the lack of DNA leaves this call unchecked. The CDR3 sequence is 17 residues long. Germline V lookup: CDR1 SGHVS, CDR2 FNYEAQ. The CDR3 reads CASSLVQGGGYTDTQYF.

The V and J genes are TRBV5-1 and TRBJ1-1. Per the germline V gene, CDR1 is SGHRS and CDR2 is YFSETQ. This CDR3 has 13 residues. CDR3 loop: CASSLGGFTEAFF. Together with reference TRBV5-1 and TRBJ1-1, the CDR3 gives the full variable domain: KAGVTQTPRYLIKTRGQQVTLSCSPISGHRSVSWYQQTPGQGLQFLFEYFSETQRNKGNFPGRFSGRQFSNSRSEMNVSTLELGDSALYLCASSLGGFTEAFFGQGTRLTVV.

The chain recombines TRBV28 with TRBJ2-7; TCRdb picks TRBD2, but there is no DNA to check that call. Germline CDR1 is MDHEN and CDR2 is SYDVKM. The CDR3 consists of 15 residues. The CDR3 sequence: CASSFSQGLSYEQYF.

The chain carries TRBV7-8 and TRBJ2-7; lacking DNA, the TRBD2 call made by TCRdb goes unchecked. The length of the CDR3 is 12 residues. In germline, CDR1 is SGHVS, CDR2 FQNEAQ. The CDR3: CASSAAGNEQYF.

This chain uses TRBV12-3 or TRBV12-4 with TRBJ2-5. The CDR3 spans 14 residues. The CDR3 spells CASSRLVYQETQYF.

The rearrangement joins TRBV21-1 to TRBJ2-4. TRBV21-1 represents a pseudogene. The CDR3 consists of 11 residues. The CDR3 loop reads CASPGENIQYF.

The chain combines TRBV25-1 with TRBJ2-7. This CDR3 contains 14 residues. Germline CDR1 and CDR2: MGHDK and SYGVNS. The CDR3 spells CASSEGRYRYEQYF.

The chain combines TRBV11-2 with TRBJ2-1; absent DNA, TCRdb's TRBD2 call cannot be checked. The CDR3 totals 15 residues. From germline, CDR1 is SGHAT and CDR2 FQNNGV. The CDR3: CASSASPVRYNEQFF.

This chain links TRBV12-3 or TRBV12-4 with TRBJ2-7; there is no DNA to check the TCRdb D call of TRBD2. This CDR3 has 15 residues. CDR3 sequence reads: CASIPPGLRDPEQYF.

The chain has TRBV27 and TRBJ2-1; TCRdb selects TRBD2, and the lack of DNA leaves this call unchecked. The length of the CDR3 is 15 residues. Germline values: CDR1 MNHEY, CDR2 SMNVEV (reference sequence). The CDR3 spells CASSPSGTSYNEQFF.

The genes are TRBV7-9 and TRBJ2-7; TCRdb's D gene call, TRBD1, goes unchecked for lack of DNA. This CDR3 has 14 amino acids. Per germline, CDR1 SEHNR and CDR2 FQNEAQ (reference sequence). The CDR3 spells CASSLGQGQDEQYF.

The chain has TRBV4-3 and TRBJ1-1; the D call of TRBD1 rests on TCRdb alone, since no DNA is present to check it. From germline, CDR1 is LGHNA and CDR2 YSLEER. The CDR3 runs to 14 residues. Here the CDR3 reads CASSQDRGGTEAFF.

This CDR3 reads CASSLLAGGLSGATQYF. The V gene is TRBV28, the J gene TRBJ2-5; the D gene TCRdb calls, TRBD2, cannot be checked with no DNA. Germline V gene lookup returns CDR1 MDHEN and CDR2 SYDVKM. CDR3 length: 17 amino acids.

The rearrangement uses TRBV7-9 and TRBJ1-1; the TCRdb call, TRBD1, lacks DNA for checking. CDR1 and CDR2 (germline): SEHNR, FQNEAQ (reference sequence). There are 14 residues in the CDR3. This chain's CDR3 is CASSPRTENTEAFF.